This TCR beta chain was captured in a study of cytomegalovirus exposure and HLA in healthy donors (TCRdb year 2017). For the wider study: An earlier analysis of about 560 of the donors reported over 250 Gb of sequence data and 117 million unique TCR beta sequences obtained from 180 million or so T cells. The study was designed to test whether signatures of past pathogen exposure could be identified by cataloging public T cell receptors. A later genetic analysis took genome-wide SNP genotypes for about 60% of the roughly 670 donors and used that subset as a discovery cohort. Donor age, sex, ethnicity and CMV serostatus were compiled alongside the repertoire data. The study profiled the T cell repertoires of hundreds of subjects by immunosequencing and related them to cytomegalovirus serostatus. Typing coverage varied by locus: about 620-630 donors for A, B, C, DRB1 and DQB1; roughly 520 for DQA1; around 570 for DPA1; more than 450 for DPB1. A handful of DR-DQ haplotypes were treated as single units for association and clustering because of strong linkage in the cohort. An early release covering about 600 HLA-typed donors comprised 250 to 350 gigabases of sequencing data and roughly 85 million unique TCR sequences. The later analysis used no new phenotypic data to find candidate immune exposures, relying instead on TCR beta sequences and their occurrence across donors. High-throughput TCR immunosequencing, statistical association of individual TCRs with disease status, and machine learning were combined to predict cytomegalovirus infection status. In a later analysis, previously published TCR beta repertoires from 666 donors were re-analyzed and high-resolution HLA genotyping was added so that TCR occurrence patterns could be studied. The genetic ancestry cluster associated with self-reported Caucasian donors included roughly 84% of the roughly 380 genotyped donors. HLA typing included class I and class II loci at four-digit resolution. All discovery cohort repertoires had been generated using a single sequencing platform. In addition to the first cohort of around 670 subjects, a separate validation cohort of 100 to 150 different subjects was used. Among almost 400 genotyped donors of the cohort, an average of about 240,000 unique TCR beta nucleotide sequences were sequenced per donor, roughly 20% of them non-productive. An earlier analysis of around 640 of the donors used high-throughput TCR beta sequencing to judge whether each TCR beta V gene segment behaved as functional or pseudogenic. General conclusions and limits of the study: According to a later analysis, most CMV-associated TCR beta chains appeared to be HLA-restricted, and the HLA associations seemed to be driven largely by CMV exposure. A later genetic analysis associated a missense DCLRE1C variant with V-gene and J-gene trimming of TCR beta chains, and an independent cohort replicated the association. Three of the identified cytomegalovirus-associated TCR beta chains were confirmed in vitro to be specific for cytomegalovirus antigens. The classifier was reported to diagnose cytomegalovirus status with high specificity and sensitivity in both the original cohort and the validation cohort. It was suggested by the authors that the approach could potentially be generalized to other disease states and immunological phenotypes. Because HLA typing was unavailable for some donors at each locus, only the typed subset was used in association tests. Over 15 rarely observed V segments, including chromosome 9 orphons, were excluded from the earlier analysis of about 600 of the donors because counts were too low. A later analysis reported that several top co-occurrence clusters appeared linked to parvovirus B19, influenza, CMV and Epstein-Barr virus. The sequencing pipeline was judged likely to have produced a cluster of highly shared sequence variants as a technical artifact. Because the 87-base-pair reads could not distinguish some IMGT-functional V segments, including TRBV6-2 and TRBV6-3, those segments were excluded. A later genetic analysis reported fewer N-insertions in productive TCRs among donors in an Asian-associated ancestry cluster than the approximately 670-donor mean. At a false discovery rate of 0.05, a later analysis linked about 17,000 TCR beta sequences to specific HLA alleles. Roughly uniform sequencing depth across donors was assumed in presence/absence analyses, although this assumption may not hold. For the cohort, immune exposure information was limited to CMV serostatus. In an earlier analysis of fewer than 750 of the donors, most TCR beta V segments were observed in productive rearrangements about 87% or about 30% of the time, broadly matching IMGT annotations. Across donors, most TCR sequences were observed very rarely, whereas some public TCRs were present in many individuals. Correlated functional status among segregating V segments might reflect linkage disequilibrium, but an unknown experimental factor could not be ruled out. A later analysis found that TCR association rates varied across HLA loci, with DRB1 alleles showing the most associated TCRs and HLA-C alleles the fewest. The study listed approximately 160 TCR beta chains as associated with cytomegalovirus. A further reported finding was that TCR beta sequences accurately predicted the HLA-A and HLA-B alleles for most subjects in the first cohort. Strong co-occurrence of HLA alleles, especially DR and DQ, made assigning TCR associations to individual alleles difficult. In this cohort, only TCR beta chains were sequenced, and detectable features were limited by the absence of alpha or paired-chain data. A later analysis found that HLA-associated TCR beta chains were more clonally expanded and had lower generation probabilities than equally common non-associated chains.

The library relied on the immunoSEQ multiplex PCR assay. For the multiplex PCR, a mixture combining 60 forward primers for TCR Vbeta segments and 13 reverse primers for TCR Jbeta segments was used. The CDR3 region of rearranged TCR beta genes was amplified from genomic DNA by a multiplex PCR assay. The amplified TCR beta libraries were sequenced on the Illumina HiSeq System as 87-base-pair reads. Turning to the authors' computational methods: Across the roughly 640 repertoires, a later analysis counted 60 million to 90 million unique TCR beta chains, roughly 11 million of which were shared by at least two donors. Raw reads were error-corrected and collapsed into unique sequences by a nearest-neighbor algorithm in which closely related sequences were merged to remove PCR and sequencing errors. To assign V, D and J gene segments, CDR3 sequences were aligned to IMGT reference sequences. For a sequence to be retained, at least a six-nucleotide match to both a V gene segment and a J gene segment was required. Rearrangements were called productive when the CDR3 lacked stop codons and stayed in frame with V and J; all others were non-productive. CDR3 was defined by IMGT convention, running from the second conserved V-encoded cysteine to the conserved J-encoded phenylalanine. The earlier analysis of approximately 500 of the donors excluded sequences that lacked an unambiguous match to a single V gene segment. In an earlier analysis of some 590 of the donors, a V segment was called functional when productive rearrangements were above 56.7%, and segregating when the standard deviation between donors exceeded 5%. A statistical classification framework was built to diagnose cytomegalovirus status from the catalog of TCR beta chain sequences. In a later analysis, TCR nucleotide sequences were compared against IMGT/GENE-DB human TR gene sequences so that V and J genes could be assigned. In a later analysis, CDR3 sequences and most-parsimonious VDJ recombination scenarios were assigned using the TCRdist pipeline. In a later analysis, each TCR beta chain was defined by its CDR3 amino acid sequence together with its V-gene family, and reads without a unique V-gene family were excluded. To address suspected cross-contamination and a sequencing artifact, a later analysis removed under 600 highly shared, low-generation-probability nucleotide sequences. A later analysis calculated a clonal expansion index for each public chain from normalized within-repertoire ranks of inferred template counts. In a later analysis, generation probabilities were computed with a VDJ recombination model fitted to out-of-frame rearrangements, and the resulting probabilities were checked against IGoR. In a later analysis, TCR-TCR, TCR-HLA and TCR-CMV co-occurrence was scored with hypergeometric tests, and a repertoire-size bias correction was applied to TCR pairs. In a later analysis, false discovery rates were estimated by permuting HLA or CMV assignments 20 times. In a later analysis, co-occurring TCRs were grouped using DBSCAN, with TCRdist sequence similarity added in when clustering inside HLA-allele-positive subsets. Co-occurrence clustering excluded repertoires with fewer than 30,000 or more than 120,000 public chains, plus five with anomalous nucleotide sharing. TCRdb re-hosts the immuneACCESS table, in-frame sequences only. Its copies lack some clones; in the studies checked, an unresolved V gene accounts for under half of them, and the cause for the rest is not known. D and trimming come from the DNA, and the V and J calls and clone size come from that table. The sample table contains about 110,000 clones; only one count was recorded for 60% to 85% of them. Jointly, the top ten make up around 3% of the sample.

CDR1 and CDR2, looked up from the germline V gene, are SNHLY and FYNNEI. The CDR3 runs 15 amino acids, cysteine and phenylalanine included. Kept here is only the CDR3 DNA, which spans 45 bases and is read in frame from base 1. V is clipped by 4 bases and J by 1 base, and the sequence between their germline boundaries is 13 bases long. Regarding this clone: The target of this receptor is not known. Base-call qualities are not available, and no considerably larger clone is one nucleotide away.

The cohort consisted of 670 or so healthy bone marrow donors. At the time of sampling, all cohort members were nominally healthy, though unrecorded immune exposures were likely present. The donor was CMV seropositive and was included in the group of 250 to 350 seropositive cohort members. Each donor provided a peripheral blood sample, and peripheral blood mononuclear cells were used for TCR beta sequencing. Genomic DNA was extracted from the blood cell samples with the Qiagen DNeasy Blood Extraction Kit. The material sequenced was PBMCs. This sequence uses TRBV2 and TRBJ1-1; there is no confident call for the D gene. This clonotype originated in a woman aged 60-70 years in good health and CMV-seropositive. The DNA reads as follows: TGTGCCAGCAGTGCTTCCCATACCGGGAACACTGAAGCTTTCTTT. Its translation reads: CASSASHTGNTEAFF.